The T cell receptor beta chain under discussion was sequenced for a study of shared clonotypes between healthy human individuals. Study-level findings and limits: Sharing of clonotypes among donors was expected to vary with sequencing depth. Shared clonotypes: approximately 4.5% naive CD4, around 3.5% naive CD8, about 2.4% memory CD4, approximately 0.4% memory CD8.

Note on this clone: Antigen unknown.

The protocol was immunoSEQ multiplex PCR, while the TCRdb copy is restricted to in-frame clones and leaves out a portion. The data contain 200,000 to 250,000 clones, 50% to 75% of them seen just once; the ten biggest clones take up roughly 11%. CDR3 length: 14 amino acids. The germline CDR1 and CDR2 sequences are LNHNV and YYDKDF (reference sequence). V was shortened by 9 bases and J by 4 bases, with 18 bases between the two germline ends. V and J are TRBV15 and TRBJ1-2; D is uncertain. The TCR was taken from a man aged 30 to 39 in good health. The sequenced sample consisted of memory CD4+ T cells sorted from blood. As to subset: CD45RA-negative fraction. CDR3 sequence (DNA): TGTGCCACTTCGTCCCGGATTTCCGGCTATGGCTACACCTTC. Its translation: CATSSRISGYGYTF.